This note documents a single T cell receptor beta chain sequence. The source of the sample is a study of T cells after yellow fever vaccination. Study in general: Low-cell-number fractions were prepared with SMART-Seq v4 Ultra Low Input.

V lost 3 bases and J 4 bases, leaving 9 bases between the germline ends. Per germline, CDR1 MGHDK and CDR2 SYGVNS. The CDR3 length is 13 residues. MiXCR was run by TCRdb on the 5' RACE reads, yielding one entry per CDR3 protein. The sample has approximately 340,000 distinct CDR3 sequences; 8.7% are singletons. The sequence came from a man aged 18 to 29 who received the YFV17D yellow fever vaccine. The starting material was PBMCs, obtained on the day of the first yellow fever vaccination. The gene calls are TRBV25-1 and TRBJ1-2; D uncertain. DNA of the CDR3: TGTGCCAGCAGTGATTTCCTATCCTATGGCTACACCTTC. Amino acid sequence: CASSDFLSYGYTF.